This T cell receptor beta chain was sequenced for a study of neoadjuvant anti-PD-1 for oral cavity cancer. About the research overall: Non-progressing patients received a fourth nivolumab dose near day 43, then surgery on days 50-56.

Data came from immunoSEQ multiplex PCR; TCRdb stores just in-frame clones and leaves some out. Of about 9,300 clones listed, 66% are singletons. V lost 5 bases and J lost 8; bases outside the gene matches: 8. The CDR3 length is 14 residues. Per the germline V gene, CDR1 is LNHDA and CDR2 is SQIVND (reference sequence). The sample was tumor tissue, taken before nivolumab (anti-PD-1) treatment. V and J are TRBV19 and TRBJ1-4; TRBD1 matches at 7 bases. The clonotype was recovered from a person aged 40-85 years with oral cavity squamous cell carcinoma. The CDR3 protein is CASSVRGIAEKLFF. The CDR3 DNA reads as TGTGCCAGTAGTGTCAGGGGGATCGCGGAAAAACTGTTTTTT.